This T cell receptor (beta chain) appears in the sequencing data of a study of blood T cell repertoires in COVID-19. Seattle enrolled patients during active infection and tracked them longitudinally. TCRdb's table, derived via immunoSEQ multiplex PCR, lists solely in-frame clones and lacks some. The data hold about 170,000 clones, with roughly 86% observed a single time. Sequencing used peripheral blood. This TCR was sampled from a man aged 60-69 years with COVID-19, enrolled during active disease.

The CDR3 reads CASSGTNSPLHF. CDR3 DNA sequence: TGCGCCAGCAGCGGCACGAATTCACCCCTCCACTTT. The chain is built from TRBV5-1 and TRBJ1-6; D gene uncertain. The germline CDR1 and CDR2 sequences are SGHRS and YFSETQ. The CDR3 is 12 residues long. V lost 4 bases to trimming and J lost 7 bases, with 6 bases between them.